This T cell receptor beta chain is drawn from a study of CD8+CD57+ T cells in acquired aplastic anemia. Whole-study context: Sorted CD4+ and CD8+ cells yielded roughly 3.2 ug of DNA on average.

Profiling of TCR beta VDJ combinations and CDR3 sequences used genomic DNA as template. TCRdb re-analysed the reads in MiXCR, keeping a single row per CDR3 protein. The sample has about 150,000 distinct CDR3 sequences, about 48% seen once; the top ten hold approximately 12%. This clonotype showed up many times. Its target is unknown. All sequencing subjects had displayed CD8+CD57+ cell expansion on flow cytometry. Germline values: CDR1 SGHRS, CDR2 YFSETQ. Between the trimmed V and J ends, which lost 2 bases and 3 bases, there was a span of 11 bases. CDR3 length: 14 amino acids. Study findings and constraints: A set of some 28 CD8+ CDR3 sequences was shared between patients and controls, and these sequences appeared highly expressed in patients.

The TCR sequence derives from a human donor with aplastic anemia. The specimen sequenced was sorted CD4+, CD8+, or CD8+CD57+ T cells (not recorded which) from PBMCs. This chain joins TRBV5-1 and TRBJ1-1; TRBD1 might be the D (6 bases). CDR3 sequence reads: CASSFRGGDTEAFF. The CDR3 DNA sequence: TGCGCCAGCAGCTTCAGAGGGGGGGACACTGAAGCTTTCTTT.